The rows below give T cell receptor beta chains drawn from one sample of a study of blood T cell repertoires in COVID-19. Data came from immunoSEQ multiplex PCR; TCRdb stores just in-frame clones and leaves some out. The sample lists about 400,000 clones, approximately 86% occurring once. The sample was PBMCs or T cells enriched from blood (not recorded which). These receptors came from a woman aged 40-49 years with acute COVID-19. Each CDR3 is given with its conserved first and last residue. D genes are given only for firm matches. Expanded clones are given a class, and other clones once, few, many or no size at all.

CDR3nt,CDR3aa,j_gene,v_gene,abundance,d_gene
TGCGCCAGCAGCAGGGAGGGTACGCAGTATTTT,CASSREGTQYF,TRBJ2-3,TRBV5-1,NA,TRBD2
TGTGCCAGTAGTATGGAGGGGTATGGCTACACCTTC,CASSMEGYGYTF,TRBJ1-2,TRBV19,NA,NA
TGTGCCAGTAGCGACCCGAGGATTAGCTCCTACGAGCAGTACTTC,CASSDPRISSYEQYF,TRBJ2-7,TRBV19,NA,NA
TGTGCCACAAGAGCGGGGGGTCTTAGCAATGAGCAGTTCTTC,CATRAGGLSNEQFF,TRBJ2-1,TRBV6-4,NA,TRBD2
TGTGCCTGGAGTAAGGGGCGGGAGACCCAGTACTTC,CAWSKGRETQYF,TRBJ2-5,TRBV30,NA,NA
TGCGCCAGCAGGTCGGGGAACACCATATATTTT,CASRSGNTIYF,TRBJ1-3,TRBV5-1,NA,NA
TGTGCCTGGACCCACGGGCAGGGGATAGGAGAGACCCAGTACTTC,CAWTHGQGIGETQYF,TRBJ2-5,TRBV30,NA,NA
TGTGCCAGTAAGAACAGGGAGTCAAACACCGGGGAGCTGTTTTTT,CASKNRESNTGELFF,TRBJ2-2,TRBV19,NA,NA
TGCGCCAGCAGCATACAGGGGCCGGGGGACAATGAGCAGTTCTTC,CASSIQGPGDNEQFF,TRBJ2-1,TRBV5-1,few,NA
TGTGCCAGCAGCACAGGGGCGGTTTTGAACACTGAAGCTTTCTTT,CASSTGAVLNTEAFF,TRBJ1-1,TRBV7-9,NA,TRBD1
TGTGCCAGCAGCTTGGAGCCCACGGAGGAGCAGTTCTTC,CASSLEPTEEQFF,TRBJ2-1,TRBV11-2,NA,NA
TGTGCCAGCAGTACGGGACTAGCCAGCACAGATACGCAGTATTTT,CASSTGLASTDTQYF,TRBJ2-3,TRBV2,NA,TRBD2
TGCAGCGTTAGGGCAGGGTACACTGAAGCTTTCTTT,CSVRAGYTEAFF,TRBJ1-1,TRBV29-1,NA,NA
TGTGCCAGCAGCTTGGAGGGACAATCGAGCTCACCCCTCCACTTT,CASSLEGQSSSPLHF,TRBJ1-6,TRBV5-5,NA,NA
TGTGCCAGCAGCCAATTTGGACAGGGAGGGAACACTGAAGCTTTCTTT,CASSQFGQGGNTEAFF,TRBJ1-1,TRBV3-1/TRBV3-2,NA,TRBD1
TGTGCCAGTAGTATAGTTTGGGACAGGGGGCAGGCGGCCCAGTACTTC,CASSIVWDRGQAAQYF,TRBJ2-5,TRBV19,NA,TRBD1
TGTGCCAGCAGCTTAGGCCGACGCTGGGCGTCGGATACGCAGTATTTT,CASSLGRRWASDTQYF,TRBJ2-3,TRBV11-2,NA,NA
TGTGCCAGCAGCCCTACAGGGTTCGCAACTAATGAAAAACTGTTTTTT,CASSPTGFATNEKLFF,TRBJ1-4,TRBV6-2/TRBV6-3,NA,NA
TGTGCCAGCCTAACCCACCGGTCAGGGGGAGGTGGCACTGAAGCTTTCTTT,CASLTHRSGGGGTEAFF,TRBJ1-1,TRBV28,NA,TRBD1
TGTGCCAGCAGCCAAGGCGGGGGGGCGGCAGATACGCAGTATTTT,CASSQGGGAADTQYF,TRBJ2-3,TRBV5-4,NA,TRBD2
TGTGCCAGTAGTCCCGGTGGTGGAGATGGCTACACCTTC,CASSPGGGDGYTF,TRBJ1-2,TRBV19,NA,NA
TGTGCCAGCAGTTTTTCTCTGCAGGGTAATTCACCCCTCCACTTT,CASSFSLQGNSPLHF,TRBJ1-6,TRBV27,NA,NA
TGTGCCAGCCGCCAAGGGGGTACCTATGGCTACACCTTC,CASRQGGTYGYTF,TRBJ1-2,TRBV6-5,few,NA
TGTGCCTGGAGTCTCCCCGAGCGGGGGGGCACAGATACGCAGTATTTT,CAWSLPERGGTDTQYF,TRBJ2-3,TRBV30,NA,TRBD2
TGTGCCAGCAGTGAAGCGCGGCTAGCGGGCTACGAGCAGTACTTC,CASSEARLAGYEQYF,TRBJ2-7,TRBV2,NA,TRBD2
TGTGCCTGGAGCTACTACACAGATACGCAGTATTTT,CAWSYYTDTQYF,TRBJ2-3,TRBV30,NA,NA
TGTGCTAGTGGGACGACACAACAGGGTGCCGGAAACACCATATATTTT,CASGTTQQGAGNTIYF,TRBJ1-3,TRBV12-5,NA,NA
TGCGCCAGCAGCCAAGTGTTACGGACTGGGAGGAACACTGAAGCTTTCTTT,CASSQVLRTGRNTEAFF,TRBJ1-1,TRBV4-1,NA,NA
TGTGCAAGTCGCTTAGCGCGGGAGACCAGAGCCAAAAACATTCAGTACTTC,CASRLARETRAKNIQYF,TRBJ2-4,TRBV12-2,NA,NA